A selection of T cell receptor beta chains follows, all from one sample in a study of graft-versus-host responses after intestinal transplantation. Sequencing was performed with immunoSEQ multiplex PCR; in TCRdb, only in-frame clones are kept and a portion is missing. The table records roughly 50,000 clones, about 93% of them present only once. No antigen is known for these receptors. The source was unstimulated CD4+ T cells sorted from spleen or lymph node cells, collected before transplant. The origin of the receptors is a human donor who was the organ donor for an intestinal transplant. Each CDR3 is given with its conserved first and last residue. The D gene is left open where the match is weak. Some rows have no size entry. The others give once, few or many, or a class for an expanded clone.

j_gene: TRBJ2-2; v_gene: TRBV6-4; d_gene: TRBD2; abundance: few; CDR3aa: CASSRLAGNTGELFF; CDR3nt: TGTGCCAGCAGCCGACTAGCGGGAAACACCGGGGAGCTGTTTTTT
j_gene: TRBJ1-5; v_gene: TRBV19; d_gene: .; abundance: .; CDR3aa: CASRVSNQPQHF; CDR3nt: TGTGCCAGTAGGGTTAGCAATCAGCCCCAGCATTTT
j_gene: TRBJ1-3; v_gene: TRBV10-3; d_gene: .; abundance: .; CDR3aa: CAISEGSGNTIYF; CDR3nt: TGTGCCATCAGTGAAGGTTCTGGAAACACCATATATTTT
j_gene: TRBJ2-2; v_gene: TRBV19; d_gene: TRBD2; abundance: .; CDR3aa: CASSGGRDYYTGELFF; CDR3nt: TGTGCCAGTAGTGGGGGTCGGGACTATTACACCGGGGAGCTGTTTTTT
j_gene: TRBJ1-2; v_gene: TRBV10-2; d_gene: .; abundance: .; CDR3aa: CASSEQGNSGGYTF; CDR3nt: TGCGCCAGCAGTGAGCAGGGGAACTCGGGTGGCTACACCTTC
j_gene: TRBJ2-3; v_gene: TRBV6-1; d_gene: .; abundance: .; CDR3aa: CASSSPSVTDTQYF; CDR3nt: TGTGCCAGCAGTTCGCCGAGTGTCACAGATACGCAGTATTTT
j_gene: TRBJ2-2; v_gene: TRBV7-3; d_gene: TRBD1; abundance: once; CDR3aa: CASSIQGAVPTGELFF; CDR3nt: TGTGCCAGCAGCATACAGGGGGCGGTCCCCACCGGGGAGCTGTTTTTT
j_gene: TRBJ2-3; v_gene: TRBV7-8; d_gene: .; abundance: .; CDR3aa: CASSLEGGGTDTQYF; CDR3nt: TGTGCCAGCAGCTTAGAGGGTGGTGGCACAGATACGCAGTATTTT
j_gene: TRBJ2-5; v_gene: TRBV5-8; d_gene: .; abundance: .; CDR3aa: CASSLRHSQETQYF; CDR3nt: TGTGCCAGCAGCTTGCGTCACTCACAAGAGACCCAGTACTTC
j_gene: TRBJ2-5; v_gene: TRBV5-1; d_gene: TRBD1; abundance: .; CDR3aa: CASSPGTESKETQYF; CDR3nt: TGCGCCAGCAGCCCCGGGACAGAGTCTAAAGAGACCCAGTACTTC
j_gene: TRBJ1-4; v_gene: TRBV6-5; d_gene: TRBD1; abundance: .; CDR3aa: CASSLGTGLNEKLFF; CDR3nt: TGTGCCAGCAGTTTGGGGACAGGGCTCAATGAAAAACTGTTTTTT
j_gene: TRBJ1-1; v_gene: TRBV15; d_gene: .; abundance: .; CDR3aa: CATSRDLGPLTEAFF; CDR3nt: TGTGCCACCAGCAGAGATCTGGGGCCGTTGACTGAAGCTTTCTTT
j_gene: TRBJ2-1; v_gene: TRBV19; d_gene: .; abundance: .; CDR3aa: CASSPKGPLNEQFF; CDR3nt: TGTGCCAGTAGTCCAAAAGGGCCCCTCAATGAGCAGTTCTTC
j_gene: TRBJ2-7; v_gene: TRBV30; d_gene: .; abundance: .; CDR3aa: CAWSGWGRSSYEQYF; CDR3nt: TGTGCCTGGAGTGGGTGGGGACGCAGCTCCTACGAGCAGTACTTC
j_gene: TRBJ2-3; v_gene: TRBV7-6; d_gene: .; abundance: .; CDR3aa: CASSPRVYTDTQYF; CDR3nt: TGTGCCAGCAGCCCCCGGGTCTACACAGATACGCAGTATTTT
j_gene: TRBJ2-7; v_gene: TRBV11-2; d_gene: .; abundance: .; CDR3aa: CASSSGTLYEQYF; CDR3nt: TGTGCCAGCAGCTCCGGGACTCTTTACGAGCAGTACTTC
j_gene: TRBJ2-7; v_gene: TRBV5-8; d_gene: TRBD1; abundance: .; CDR3aa: CASSFGTASSYEQYF; CDR3nt: TGTGCCAGCAGCTTCGGGACAGCTAGCTCCTACGAGCAGTACTTC
j_gene: TRBJ2-6; v_gene: TRBV18; d_gene: .; abundance: .; CDR3aa: CASSPPTGSGANVLTF; CDR3nt: TGTGCCAGCTCACCACCGACAGGTTCTGGGGCCAACGTCCTGACTTTC
j_gene: TRBJ2-1; v_gene: TRBV13; d_gene: TRBD1; abundance: .; CDR3aa: CASSPPGQGLNEQFF; CDR3nt: TGTGCCAGCAGTCCACCGGGACAGGGGTTGAATGAGCAGTTCTTC
j_gene: TRBJ2-3; v_gene: TRBV19; d_gene: TRBD1; abundance: .; CDR3aa: CASSKGTGYTDTQYF; CDR3nt: TGTGCCAGTAGTAAAGGGACAGGTTACACAGATACGCAGTATTTT
j_gene: TRBJ2-7; v_gene: TRBV29-1; d_gene: .; abundance: .; CDR3aa: CSVEEAAGEQYF; CDR3nt: TGCAGCGTTGAAGAAGCGGCGGGCGAGCAGTACTTC
j_gene: TRBJ1-2; v_gene: TRBV7-9; d_gene: TRBD1; abundance: .; CDR3aa: CASSLAETGANYGYTF; CDR3nt: TGTGCCAGCAGCTTAGCCGAGACAGGGGCTAACTATGGCTACACCTTC
j_gene: TRBJ1-4; v_gene: TRBV29-1; d_gene: TRBD1; abundance: .; CDR3aa: CSIMKYRGANEKLFF; CDR3nt: TGCAGCATCATGAAATACAGGGGAGCTAATGAAAAACTGTTTTTT
j_gene: TRBJ2-5; v_gene: TRBV2; d_gene: .; abundance: .; CDR3aa: CASSAERGETQYF; CDR3nt: TGTGCCAGCAGTGCGGAGAGGGGAGAGACCCAGTACTTC
j_gene: TRBJ2-1; v_gene: TRBV5-4; d_gene: TRBD2; abundance: .; CDR3aa: CASSQGLAGGSGSYNEQFF; CDR3nt: TGTGCCAGCAGTCAAGGACTAGCGGGAGGTTCGGGGTCCTACAATGAGCAGTTCTTC
j_gene: TRBJ2-7; v_gene: TRBV10-3; d_gene: TRBD2; abundance: .; CDR3aa: CAISGLAGDEQYF; CDR3nt: TGTGCCATCAGCGGACTAGCGGGAGACGAGCAGTACTTC
j_gene: TRBJ2-2; v_gene: TRBV15; d_gene: .; abundance: once; CDR3aa: CATSRDPGRVTGELFF; CDR3nt: TGTGCCACCAGCAGAGATCCAGGTCGGGTGACCGGGGAGCTGTTTTTT
j_gene: TRBJ2-7; v_gene: TRBV6-5; d_gene: TRBD2; abundance: .; CDR3aa: CASSYANPGLGYEQYF; CDR3nt: TGTGCCAGCAGTTACGCAAATCCGGGACTAGGCTACGAGCAGTACTTC
j_gene: TRBJ2-3; v_gene: TRBV11-2; d_gene: TRBD2; abundance: .; CDR3aa: CASCLDAGGWGTQYF; CDR3nt: TGTGCCAGCTGCCTTGATGCGGGAGGCTGGGGTACGCAGTATTTT
j_gene: TRBJ1-2; v_gene: TRBV6-5; d_gene: TRBD1; abundance: .; CDR3aa: CASSYSLQGYGYTF; CDR3nt: TGTGCCAGCAGTTACTCTCTACAGGGGTATGGCTACACCTTC
j_gene: TRBJ2-6; v_gene: TRBV11-2; d_gene: .; abundance: .; CDR3aa: CASSLVSSYSGANVLTF; CDR3nt: TGTGCCAGCAGCTTGGTGTCCTCCTACTCTGGGGCCAACGTCCTGACTTTC
j_gene: TRBJ2-2; v_gene: TRBV27; d_gene: TRBD2; abundance: once; CDR3aa: CASTIPARTSGREDTGELFF; CDR3nt: TGTGCCAGCACCATTCCCGCTCGGACTAGCGGGAGGGAAGACACCGGGGAGCTGTTTTTT
j_gene: TRBJ2-7; v_gene: TRBV28; d_gene: TRBD2; abundance: .; CDR3aa: CASSSPSGSRYEQYF; CDR3nt: TGTGCCAGCAGTTCTCCTAGCGGGAGTAGGTACGAGCAGTACTTC
j_gene: TRBJ2-2; v_gene: TRBV9; d_gene: .; abundance: once; CDR3aa: CASSVADRKNTGELFF; CDR3nt: TGTGCCAGCAGCGTAGCGGACAGAAAGAACACCGGGGAGCTGTTTTTT
j_gene: TRBJ2-1; v_gene: TRBV7-3; d_gene: TRBD2; abundance: few; CDR3aa: CASSLTSGSNEQFF; CDR3nt: TGTGCCAGCAGCTTGACTAGCGGGAGCAATGAGCAGTTCTTC
j_gene: TRBJ1-2; v_gene: TRBV6-6; d_gene: .; abundance: .; CDR3aa: CASSYSAPDNYGYTF; CDR3nt: TGTGCCAGCAGTTACTCAGCCCCGGATAACTATGGCTACACCTTC